Included here is one TCR beta chain sequence, with context. Antigen: not known. The time point denotes: week 47, end of study. Alongside topical imiquimod, each dose of vaccine comprised 300 ug of mutant IDH1 20-mer peptide. Scheduled for weeks 1, 3, 5, 7, 11, 15, 19 and 23, eight vaccinations were given to patients. Method: immunoSEQ multiplex PCR; TCRdb's copy keeps in-frame clones and lacks some. The sample consists of tens of thousands of clones, approximately 76% of them appearing once. The data belong to a study of a mutant IDH1 vaccine in newly diagnosed glioma. Study-level background: Sex among treated patients split approximately 62% male, around 40% female; mean age was approximately 41 years. Standard pretreatment was either radiotherapy, temozolomide, or, for most, radiochemotherapy with temozolomide.

This CDR3 spans 14 amino acids. V was shortened by 0 bases and J by 13 bases, with 18 bases between the two germline ends. Germline CDR1 reads SGHAT; CDR2 reads FQNNGV. This clonotype originated in a woman between 40 and 55 years old with glioma. Some clones in this sample may be carry-over from other donors' samples. The V call is TRBV11-2, the J call TRBJ1-2, with D possibly being TRBD1 (5 bases). The material was PBMCs, obtained from a glioma patient whose treatment included an IDH1 peptide vaccine. The CDR3 spells CASSLEGSGTSSTF. CDR3 nucleotide sequence: TGTGCCAGCAGCTTAGAGGGGTCCGGGACCTCCTCCACCTTC.